This T cell receptor beta chain was retrieved from a study of T cells after yellow fever vaccination (dated by TCRdb to the late 2010s). Regarding the complete study: Libraries from fractions with low cell numbers were prepared with the SMART-Seq v4 Ultra Low Input RNA kit. To track T-cell clones before and after primary and booster YFV17D yellow fever vaccination, bulk TCR alpha and beta repertoires were sequenced longitudinally. The cohort comprised two healthy male donors, one aged 18 to 30 and one aged 30 to 39 years. Bulk PBMC replicates and cell subsets were isolated from blood drawn at multiple timepoints before and after both primary and secondary immunization.

Beyond this particular receptor, the publication reports: Computational filtering was needed because FACS-sorted repertoires could contain abundant contaminating clonotypes from the bulk population. A small share of clonotypes was detected in both CD4 and CD8 compartments, with the overlap likely arising from convergent recombination. The study included only two donors, which limits how far the findings can be generalized. After the booster, most of the clones that had expanded following primary vaccination were detected again (approximately 96% of CD4 and around 90% of CD8), which suggests that memory was broadly maintained. Compared with the primary T-cell response, the secondary T-cell response was faster but weaker, reaching its peak on day 5 rather than on day 15.

This clonotype was found once. There is no known antigen for this receptor. Base qualities are not recorded, but no much larger clone differs from it by a single base. TCR cDNA was synthesized by 5'RACE template switching, which introduced a universal primer site and unique molecular identifiers. Priming for cDNA synthesis came from both the TCR alpha and TCR beta constant segments. Library amplification involved two PCR steps, and the second step added sample barcodes and sequencing adapters. Sequencing of libraries was performed on Illumina HiSeq 2500 (2x100 bp) or NovaSeq (2x150 bp). Per the original workflow: Reads were demultiplexed and collapsed into UMI consensus sequences with MIGEC, and V(D)J alignment was performed with MiXCR. Vaccine-responding clonotypes were defined with edgeR using replicate PBMC samples, requiring FDR below 0.01 and a log2 fold change above 5 up to day 15. Each bulk clonotype received a CD4 or CD8 identity based on whether the sequenced CD4 or CD8 repertoire contained that clonotype at higher abundance. TCRdb cleaned the public reads at Q25 with fastp, built clones with MiXCR and kept in-frame beta chains. Rows are unified per CDR3 protein, each entry keeping the most common DNA and genes. These V and J calls rely on TCRdb rather than the paper's analysis. Recorded for this sample are hundreds of thousands of distinct CDR3 sequences; about a fifth of them occurred a single time. The ten largest clones take up around an eighth of the sample.

V is clipped by 5 bases and J by 0 bases, and the sequence between their germline boundaries is 14 bases long. CDR1 and CDR2 are drawn from the germline V gene (reference sequence): DFQATT, SNEGSKA. From cysteine to phenylalanine, the CDR3 is 15 amino acids long. CDR3 DNA is the only sequence kept; it has 45 bases, read in frame from the first base. The treatment or condition label of this sample denotes: live attenuated yellow fever vaccine strain. At every blood-draw timepoint, two biological replicates of bulk PBMCs were collected. A standard Ficoll-Paque protocol was used to isolate PBMCs from peripheral blood. TriZol was used to extract RNA from bulk PBMCs, CD4 and CD8 fractions, and dextramer-positive and dextramer-negative fractions.

The chain is made from TRBV20-1 and TRBJ2-1, with an unclear D gene assignment. This receptor was identified in a man aged 25 to 45 who received the YFV17D yellow fever vaccine. The source material was PBMCs, sampled 15 days after the yellow fever booster vaccination. The CDR3 reads CSAPRLRSSYNEQFF. The nucleotides are TGCAGTGCTCCTAGACTCCGGAGCTCCTACAATGAGCAGTTCTTC.